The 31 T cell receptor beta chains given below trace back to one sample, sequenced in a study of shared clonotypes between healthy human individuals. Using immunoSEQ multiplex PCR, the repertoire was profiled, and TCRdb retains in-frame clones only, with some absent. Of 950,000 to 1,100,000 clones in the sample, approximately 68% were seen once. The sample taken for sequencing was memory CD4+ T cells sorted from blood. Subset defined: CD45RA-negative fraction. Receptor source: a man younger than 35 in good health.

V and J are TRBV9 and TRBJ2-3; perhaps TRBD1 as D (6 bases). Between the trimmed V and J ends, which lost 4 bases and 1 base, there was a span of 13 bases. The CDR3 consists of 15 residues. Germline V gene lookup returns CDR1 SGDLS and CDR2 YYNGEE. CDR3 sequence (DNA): TGTGCCAGCAGCACTCGGGACACCCGCACAGATACGCAGTATTTT. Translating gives CASSTRDTRTDTQYF.

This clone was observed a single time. In DNA, the CDR3 is TGCGCCAGCAGCACCGTAGAGACCCAGTACTTC. It specifies CASSTVETQYF. The chain has TRBV5-1 and TRBJ2-5; D not resolved. V lost 4 bases, J lost 4 bases, and 5 bases lay in between. The CDR3 runs 11 residues. Germline assignment: CDR1 SGHRS and CDR2 YFSETQ.

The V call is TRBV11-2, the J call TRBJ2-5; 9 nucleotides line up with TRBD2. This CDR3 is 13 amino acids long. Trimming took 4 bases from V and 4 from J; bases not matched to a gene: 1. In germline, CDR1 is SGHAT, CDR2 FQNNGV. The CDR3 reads CASSWTSAETQYF. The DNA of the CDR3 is TGTGCCAGCAGCTGGACTAGCGCAGAGACCCAGTACTTC.

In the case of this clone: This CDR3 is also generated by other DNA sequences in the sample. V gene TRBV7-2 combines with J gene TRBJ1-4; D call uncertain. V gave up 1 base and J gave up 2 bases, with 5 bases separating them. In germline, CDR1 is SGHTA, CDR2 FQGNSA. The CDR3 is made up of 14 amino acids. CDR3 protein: CASSLGPTNEKLFF. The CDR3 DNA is TGTGCCAGCAGCTTAGGACCTACTAATGAAAAACTGTTTTTT.

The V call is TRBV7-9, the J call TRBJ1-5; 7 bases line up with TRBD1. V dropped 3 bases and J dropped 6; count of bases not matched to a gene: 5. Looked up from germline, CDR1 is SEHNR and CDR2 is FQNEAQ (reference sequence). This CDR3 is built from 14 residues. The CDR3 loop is CASSFSGGIQPQHF. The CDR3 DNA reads TGTGCCAGCAGCTTTTCAGGGGGGATTCAGCCCCAGCATTTT.

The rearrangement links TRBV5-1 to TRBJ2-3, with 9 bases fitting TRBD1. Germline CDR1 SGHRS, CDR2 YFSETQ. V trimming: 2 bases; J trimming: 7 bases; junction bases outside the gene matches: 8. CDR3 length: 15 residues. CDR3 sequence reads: CASSLVGTGMNTQYF. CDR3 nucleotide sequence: TGCGCCAGCAGCTTAGTTGGGACAGGGATGAATACGCAGTATTTT.

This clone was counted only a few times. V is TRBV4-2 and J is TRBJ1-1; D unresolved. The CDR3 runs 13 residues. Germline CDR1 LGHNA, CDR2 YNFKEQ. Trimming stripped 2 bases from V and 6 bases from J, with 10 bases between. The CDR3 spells CASSQWSYSEAFF. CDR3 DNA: TGTGCCAGCAGCCAATGGTCATACTCTGAAGCTTTCTTT.

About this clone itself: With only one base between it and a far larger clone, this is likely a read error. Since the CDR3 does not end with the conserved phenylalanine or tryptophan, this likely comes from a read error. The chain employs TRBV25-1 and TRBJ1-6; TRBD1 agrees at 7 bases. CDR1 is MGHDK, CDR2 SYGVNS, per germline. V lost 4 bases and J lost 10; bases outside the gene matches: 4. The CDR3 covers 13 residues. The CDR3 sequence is CASSGQGGSPLHL. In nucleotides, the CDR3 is TGTGCCAGCAGTGGACAGGGTGGATCACCCCTCCACCTT.

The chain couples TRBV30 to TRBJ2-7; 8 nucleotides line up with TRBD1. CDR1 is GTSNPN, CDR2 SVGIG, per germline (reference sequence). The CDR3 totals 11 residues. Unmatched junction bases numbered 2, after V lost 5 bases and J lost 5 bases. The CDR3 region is CAWADRDEQYF. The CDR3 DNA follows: TGTGCCTGGGCGGACAGGGACGAGCAGTACTTC.

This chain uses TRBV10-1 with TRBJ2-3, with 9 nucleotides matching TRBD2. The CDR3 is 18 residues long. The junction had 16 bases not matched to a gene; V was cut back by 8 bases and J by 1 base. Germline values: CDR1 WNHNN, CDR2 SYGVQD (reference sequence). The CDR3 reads CASLTIDSGSPGTDTQYF. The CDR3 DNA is TGCGCCAGCTTGACTATAGATAGCGGGAGTCCGGGCACAGATACGCAGTATTTT.

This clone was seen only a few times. Here the CDR3 reads CASGKGQLNTGELFF. The CDR3 DNA reads TGTGCCAGCGGGAAAGGACAGCTGAACACCGGGGAGCTGTTTTTT. V gene TRBV7-9 combines with J gene TRBJ2-2, with a tentative D call TRBD1 (6 bases). The CDR3 loop spans 15 amino acids. CDR1 and CDR2 (germline): SEHNR, FQNEAQ (reference sequence). Deletions cut 8 bases from V and 1 base from J, with 14 bases between.

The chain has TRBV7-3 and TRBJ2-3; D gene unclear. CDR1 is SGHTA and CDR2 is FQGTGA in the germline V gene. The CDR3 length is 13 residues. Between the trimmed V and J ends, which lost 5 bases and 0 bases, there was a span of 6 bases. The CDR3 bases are TGTGCCAGCAGCGCCGTTAGCACAGATACGCAGTATTTT. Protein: CASSAVSTDTQYF.

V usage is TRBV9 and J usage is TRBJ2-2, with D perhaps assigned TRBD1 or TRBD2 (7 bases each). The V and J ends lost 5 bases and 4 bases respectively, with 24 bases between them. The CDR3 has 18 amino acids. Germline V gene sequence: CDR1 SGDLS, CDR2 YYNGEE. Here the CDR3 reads CASSKVLGQPGGTGELFF. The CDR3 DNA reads TGTGCCAGCAGTAAGGTATTGGGACAGCCGGGGGGCACCGGGGAGCTGTTTTTT.

The CDR3 region has the DNA TGTGCCTGGAAAAGCGGGAGTGGGCTGTTTTTT. Protein product: CAWKSGSGLFF. V is TRBV30 and J is TRBJ2-2; 8 bases match TRBD2. Germline values: CDR1 GTSNPN, CDR2 SVGIG (reference sequence). With V trimmed by 4 bases and J by 13 bases, 5 bases remained unmatched. The CDR3 is made up of 11 amino acids.

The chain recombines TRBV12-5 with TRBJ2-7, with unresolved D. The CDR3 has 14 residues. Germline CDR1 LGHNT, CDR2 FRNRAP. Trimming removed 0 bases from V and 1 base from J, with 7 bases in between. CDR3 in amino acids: CASGLVPVSYEQYF. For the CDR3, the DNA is TGTGCTAGTGGTTTGGTACCAGTGTCCTACGAGCAGTACTTC.

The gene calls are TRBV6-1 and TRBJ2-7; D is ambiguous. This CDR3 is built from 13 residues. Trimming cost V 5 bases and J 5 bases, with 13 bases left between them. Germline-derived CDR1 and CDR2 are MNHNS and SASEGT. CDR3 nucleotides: TGTGCCAGCAGTTCCTTTCGGGCTAACGAGCAGTACTTC. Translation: CASSSFRANEQYF.

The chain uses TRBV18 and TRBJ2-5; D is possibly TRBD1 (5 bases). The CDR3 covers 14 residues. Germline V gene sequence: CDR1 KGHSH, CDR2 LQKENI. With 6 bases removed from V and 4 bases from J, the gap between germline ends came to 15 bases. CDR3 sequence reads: CASSPRQGRETQYF. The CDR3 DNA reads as TGTGCCAGCTCCCCGAGGCAGGGCCGAGAGACCCAGTACTTC.

The CDR3 coding sequence is TGTGCCAGCAGCCCCAGGTTAGTGGGGGCAGATACGCAGTATTTT. The encoded protein is CASSPRLVGADTQYF. The chain couples TRBV7-9 to TRBJ2-3; the D call may be TRBD1 or TRBD2 (5 bases each). This CDR3 contains 15 residues. The V end was cut by 5 bases, the J end by 4 bases, with 16 bases between. Germline V gene data show CDR1 as SEHNR and CDR2 as FQNEAQ (reference sequence).

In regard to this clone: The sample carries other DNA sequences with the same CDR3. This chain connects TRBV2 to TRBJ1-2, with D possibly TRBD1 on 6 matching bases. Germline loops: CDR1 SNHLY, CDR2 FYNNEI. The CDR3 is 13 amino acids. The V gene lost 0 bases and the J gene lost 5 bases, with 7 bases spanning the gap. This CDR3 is CASSEAGGYGYTF. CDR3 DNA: TGTGCCAGCAGTGAAGCAGGGGGGTATGGCTACACCTTC.

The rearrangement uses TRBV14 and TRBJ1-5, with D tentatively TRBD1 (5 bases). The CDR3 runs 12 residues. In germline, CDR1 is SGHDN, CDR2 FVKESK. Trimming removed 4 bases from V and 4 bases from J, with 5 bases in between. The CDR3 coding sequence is TGTGCCAGCAGCCGGGGGAATCAGCCCCAGCATTTT. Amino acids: CASSRGNQPQHF.

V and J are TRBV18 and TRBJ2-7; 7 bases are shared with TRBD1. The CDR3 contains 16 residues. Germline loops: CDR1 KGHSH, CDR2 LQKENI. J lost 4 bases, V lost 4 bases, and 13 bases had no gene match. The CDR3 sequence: CASSRKGTGDSYEQYF. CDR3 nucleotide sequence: TGTGCCAGCTCACGCAAGGGAACAGGGGATTCTTACGAGCAGTACTTC.

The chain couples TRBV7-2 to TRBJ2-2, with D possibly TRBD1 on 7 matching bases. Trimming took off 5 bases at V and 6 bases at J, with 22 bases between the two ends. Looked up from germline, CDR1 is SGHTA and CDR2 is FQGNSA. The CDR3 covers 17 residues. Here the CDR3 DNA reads TGTGCCAGCAGCCCTCGACAGGGAGGTGGAAAAGCCGGGGAGCTGTTTTTT. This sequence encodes CASSPRQGGGKAGELFF.

The CDR3 here is CAIRTGTGVYEQYF. Here the CDR3 DNA reads TGTGCCATCAGAACCGGGACAGGGGTTTACGAGCAGTACTTC. This sequence joins TRBV10-3 and TRBJ2-7, with 10 bases fitting TRBD1. The germline gives CDR1 ENHRY, CDR2 SYGVKD. The CDR3 loop spans 14 amino acids. With V trimmed by 6 bases and J by 4 bases, 6 bases remained unmatched.

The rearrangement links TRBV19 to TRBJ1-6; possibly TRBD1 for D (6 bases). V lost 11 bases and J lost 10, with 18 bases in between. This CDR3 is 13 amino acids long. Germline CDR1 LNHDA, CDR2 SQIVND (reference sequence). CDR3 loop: CAAGDTRNSPLHF. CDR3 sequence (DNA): TGTGCCGCCGGGGACACCAGAAACTCACCCCTCCACTTT.

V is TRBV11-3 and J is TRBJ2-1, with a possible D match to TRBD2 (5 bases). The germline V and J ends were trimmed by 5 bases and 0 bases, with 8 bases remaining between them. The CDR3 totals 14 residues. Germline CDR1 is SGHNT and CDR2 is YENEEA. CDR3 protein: CASSGGSSYNEQFF. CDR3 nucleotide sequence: TGTGCCAGCAGCGGAGGCAGCTCCTACAATGAGCAGTTCTTC.

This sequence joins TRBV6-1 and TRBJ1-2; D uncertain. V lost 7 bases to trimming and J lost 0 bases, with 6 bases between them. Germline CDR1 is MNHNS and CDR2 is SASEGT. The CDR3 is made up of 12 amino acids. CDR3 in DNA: TGTGCCAGCACCCAGGCTAACTATGGCTACACCTTC. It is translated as CASTQANYGYTF.

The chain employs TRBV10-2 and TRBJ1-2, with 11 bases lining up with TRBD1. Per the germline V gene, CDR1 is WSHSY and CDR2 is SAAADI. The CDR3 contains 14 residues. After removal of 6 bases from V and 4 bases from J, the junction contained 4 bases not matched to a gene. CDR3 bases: TGCGCCAGCAGCGGACAGGGGGCCACCTATGGCTACACCTTC. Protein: CASSGQGATYGYTF.

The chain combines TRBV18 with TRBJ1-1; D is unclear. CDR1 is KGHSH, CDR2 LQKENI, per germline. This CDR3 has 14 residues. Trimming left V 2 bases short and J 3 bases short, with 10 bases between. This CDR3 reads CASSPGLDDTEAFF. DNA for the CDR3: TGTGCCAGCTCACCAGGGCTCGATGACACTGAAGCTTTCTTT.

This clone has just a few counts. The CDR3 region has the DNA TGTGCCAGCAGCCCCGAGGGGGTAACACCCCTCCACTTT. Protein: CASSPEGVTPLHF. This sequence joins TRBV9 and TRBJ1-6; the D gene is possibly TRBD1 (6 bases). V lost 4 bases to trimming and J lost 11 bases, with 13 bases between them. The CDR3 extends over 13 amino acids. CDR1 is SGDLS, CDR2 YYNGEE, per germline.

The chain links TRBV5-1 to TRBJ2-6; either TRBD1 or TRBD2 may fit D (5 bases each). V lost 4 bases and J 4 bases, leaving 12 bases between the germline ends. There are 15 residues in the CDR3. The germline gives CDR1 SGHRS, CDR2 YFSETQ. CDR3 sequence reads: CASSRDGSGANVLTF. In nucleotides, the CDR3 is TGCGCCAGCAGCCGGGACGGGTCCGGGGCCAACGTCCTGACTTTC.

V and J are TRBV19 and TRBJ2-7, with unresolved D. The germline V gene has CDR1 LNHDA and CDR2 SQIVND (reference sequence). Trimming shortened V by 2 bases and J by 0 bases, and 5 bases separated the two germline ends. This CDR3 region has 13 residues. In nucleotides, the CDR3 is TGTGCCAGTAGTATAACACCCTCCTACGAGCAGTACTTC. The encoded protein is CASSITPSYEQYF.